The rows below give T cell receptor beta chains drawn from one sample of a study of blood T cell repertoires in COVID-19. Libraries were prepared by immunoSEQ multiplex PCR; TCRdb keeps only in-frame clonotypes and omits some of them. The data show about 240,000 clones, 82% seen once. What was sequenced was peripheral blood. All receptors come from a woman aged 55-75 years with active or convalescent COVID-19. CDR3s include the opening cysteine and the closing phenylalanine or tryptophan. A D gene is named only where the DNA matches it firmly. Only part of the rows carry a size: once, few, many, or a class if the clone is expanded.

abundance,v_gene,d_gene,j_gene,CDR3aa,CDR3nt
.,TRBV2,.,TRBJ1-5,CASSSGNQPQHF,TGTGCCAGCAGTTCGGGGAATCAGCCCCAGCATTTT
.,TRBV7-3,.,TRBJ1-1,CASSRQQGSEAFF,TGTGCCAGCAGCCGTCAGCAGGGATCTGAAGCTTTCTTT
.,TRBV10-3,.,TRBJ2-3,CAISDPGHSEGTDTQYF,TGTGCCATCAGTGACCCGGGACACTCCGAGGGCACAGATACGCAGTATTTT
.,TRBV18,TRBD2,TRBJ2-3,CASSPGTSGGAKDTQYF,TGTGCCAGCTCACCCGGGACTAGCGGGGGGGCGAAAGATACGCAGTATTTT
.,TRBV29-1,TRBD2,TRBJ2-5,CSVLTSGGWETQYF,TGCAGCGTTTTGACTAGCGGGGGGTGGGAGACCCAGTACTTC
.,TRBV6-5,.,TRBJ2-1,CASSYDGAQTHNEQFF,TGTGCCAGCAGTTACGATGGGGCCCAGACCCACAATGAGCAGTTCTTC
.,TRBV6-5,TRBD1,TRBJ1-4,CASRLTGANEKLFF,TGTGCCAGCAGATTGACAGGGGCTAATGAAAAACTGTTTTTT
.,TRBV6-6,.,TRBJ1-2,CASSPQGLYGYTF,TGTGCCAGCAGTCCCCAGGGGCTCTATGGCTACACCTTC
.,TRBV3-1/TRBV3-2,TRBD2,TRBJ2-5,CASSLSPGLVETQYF,TGTGCCAGCAGCCTATCTCCGGGACTAGTGGAGACCCAGTACTTC
.,TRBV10-3,TRBD1,TRBJ1-6,CAISEQGLNSPLHF,TGTGCCATCAGTGAACAGGGGCTAAATTCACCCCTCCACTTT
.,TRBV6-2/TRBV6-3,TRBD2,TRBJ2-3,CASSHTSGGAGPYPQYF,TGTGCCAGCAGTCACACTAGCGGGGGCGCAGGGCCCTATCCGCAGTATTTT
.,TRBV7-7,.,TRBJ1-5,CASSLRGSSNQPQHF,TGTGCCAGCAGCCTACGGGGGAGTAGCAATCAGCCCCAGCATTTT
.,TRBV19,TRBD1,TRBJ2-5,CASRDRGKGETQYF,TGTGCCAGTCGAGACAGGGGAAAGGGTGAGACCCAGTACTTC
.,TRBV5-1,TRBD1,TRBJ2-7,CASSLSGTGILREQYF,TGCGCCAGCAGCCTGAGCGGGACAGGGATCCTTAGGGAGCAGTACTTC
.,TRBV9,TRBD1,TRBJ1-2,CASSVGPRDSNYGYTF,TGTGCCAGCAGCGTAGGTCCGCGGGACAGTAACTATGGCTACACCTTC
.,TRBV25-1,.,TRBJ2-3,CASSGPGLQSSTDTQYF,TGTGCCAGCAGTGGACCAGGGTTGCAGTCTAGCACAGATACGCAGTATTTT
.,TRBV7-2,.,TRBJ2-5,CASSLVRGSETQYF,TGTGCCAGCAGCTTGGTCAGGGGTTCAGAGACCCAGTACTTC
.,TRBV28,TRBD1,TRBJ1-2,CASSLGTGGNYGYTF,TGTGCCAGCAGTTTAGGGACAGGGGGCAACTATGGCTACACCTTC
.,TRBV10-3,.,TRBJ2-7,CAIQSGGASYEQYF,TGTGCCATCCAGTCCGGGGGTGCCTCCTACGAGCAGTACTTC
.,TRBV10-3,TRBD1,TRBJ1-1,CAISGVAGGGNTEAFF,TGTGCCATCAGTGGTGTGGCAGGGGGCGGTAACACTGAAGCTTTCTTT
.,TRBV2,.,TRBJ2-3,CASSPLRAGSTDTQYF,TGTGCCAGCAGCCCCTTGCGGGCGGGGAGCACAGATACGCAGTATTTT
.,TRBV19,.,TRBJ1-1,CASTDGGRGTEAFF,TGTGCCAGTACCGACGGGGGGCGAGGCACTGAAGCTTTCTTT
.,TRBV5-1,TRBD1,TRBJ1-1,CASRSGQLYTEAFF,TGCGCCAGCAGGTCGGGACAGCTCTACACTGAAGCTTTCTTT
.,TRBV2,TRBD2,TRBJ2-5,CASTQRGDQETQYF,TGTGCCAGCACTCAACGGGGGGATCAAGAGACCCAGTACTTC
.,TRBV7-9,TRBD1,TRBJ2-3,CASSTRDRGHTQYF,TGTGCCAGCAGCACCAGGGACAGGGGCCATACGCAGTATTTT
.,TRBV10-3,.,TRBJ1-6,CAISEPSTGPNSPLHF,TGTGCCATCAGTGAGCCTAGTACAGGCCCTAATTCACCCCTCCACTTT
once,TRBV18,TRBD2,TRBJ2-7,CASSRGLADSYEQYF,TGTGCCAGCTCACGGGGACTAGCGGACTCCTACGAGCAGTACTTC
few,TRBV13,TRBD1,TRBJ1-2,CASSFILTGGYGYTF,TGTGCCAGCAGCTTTATTCTTACAGGGGGATATGGCTACACCTTC
once,TRBV12-3/TRBV12-4,.,TRBJ1-2,CASSRAGFYGYTF,TGTGCCAGCAGTCGAGCCGGTTTCTATGGCTACACCTTC
.,TRBV5-1,.,TRBJ2-6,CASSPTSGANVLTF,TGCGCCAGCAGCCCTACCTCTGGGGCCAACGTCCTGACTTTC
.,TRBV5-1,.,TRBJ2-3,CASKIAGGTDTQYF,TGCGCCAGCAAAATCGCGGGCGGCACAGATACGCAGTATTTT
.,TRBV6-5,TRBD1,TRBJ1-4,CASSLGTANEKLFF,TGTGCCAGCAGTTTGGGGACAGCTAATGAAAAACTGTTTTTT
few,TRBV10-3,TRBD1,TRBJ1-1,CAISDDRVDTEAFF,TGTGCCATCAGCGATGACAGGGTGGACACTGAAGCTTTCTTT
.,TRBV6-5,.,TRBJ2-3,CASSYSVRVYTDTQYF,TGTGCCAGCAGTTACTCTGTCCGGGTCTACACAGATACGCAGTATTTT
.,TRBV9,.,TRBJ2-2,CASSVASGAPVDTGELFF,TGTGCCAGCAGCGTAGCTAGTGGGGCCCCTGTGGACACCGGGGAGCTGTTTTTT
.,TRBV3-1/TRBV3-2,.,TRBJ2-1,CASSHLGLVPSYNEQFF,TGTGCCAGCAGCCATCTCGGACTCGTGCCCTCCTACAATGAGCAGTTCTTC
.,TRBV3-1/TRBV3-2,TRBD2,TRBJ2-1,CASSPTGTSVNEQFF,TGTGCCAGCAGCCCGACCGGGACTAGCGTCAATGAGCAGTTCTTC
.,TRBV20-1,.,TRBJ2-7,CSASSGVGYEQYF,TGCAGTGCTAGTTCGGGGGTGGGCTACGAGCAGTACTTC
few,TRBV27,TRBD2,TRBJ2-7,CASSPRFGLAGSEQYF,TGTGCCAGCAGTCCCCGCTTTGGGCTAGCGGGGAGCGAGCAGTACTTC
few,TRBV7-9,.,TRBJ2-5,CAFDAGSWETQYF,TGTGCCTTCGATGCGGGGAGTTGGGAGACCCAGTACTTC
.,TRBV3-1/TRBV3-2,TRBD2,TRBJ2-7,CASRQPGLAGKRSYEQYF,TGTGCCAGCAGGCAACCGGGACTAGCGGGGAAACGATCCTACGAGCAGTACTTC
.,TRBV11-3,TRBD1,TRBJ1-3,CASRPTGTGGEDRNTIYF,TGTGCCAGCAGGCCTACCGGGACAGGGGGCGAAGATAGAAACACCATATATTTT
.,TRBV4-1,.,TRBJ1-1,CASSPGWGRTLEAFF,TGCGCCAGCAGCCCCGGGTGGGGGCGGACCCTTGAAGCTTTCTTT
.,TRBV7-2,.,TRBJ1-3,CASSARQGFTIYF,TGTGCCAGCAGCGCCAGGCAGGGGTTCACCATATATTTT
.,TRBV5-1,.,TRBJ2-5,CASSLAGDSGQETQYF,TGCGCCAGCAGCTTGGCGGGGGACAGCGGACAAGAGACCCAGTACTTC
.,TRBV5-6,.,TRBJ1-3,CASSNIRSGNTIYF,TGTGCCAGCAGCAATATCCGTTCTGGAAACACCATATATTTT
few,TRBV7-6,.,TRBJ2-3,CASSLASPDTQYF,TGTGCCAGCAGCTTAGCGAGTCCAGATACGCAGTATTTT